Sequencing of this T cell receptor beta chain was carried out in a study of cytomegalovirus exposure and HLA in healthy donors. At the level of the study: For the roughly 400 genotyped donors, more than 65% fell within the Caucasian-associated ancestry cluster.

The PCR was carried out with 60 Vbeta primers and 13 Jbeta primers. Method: immunoSEQ multiplex PCR; TCRdb's copy keeps in-frame clones and lacks some. The profile shows over 150,000 clones, roughly 70% of them singletons. Remarks on this clone: Its target is unknown.

The length of the CDR3 is 15 residues. Between the trimmed V and J ends, which lost 6 bases and 0 bases, there was a span of 9 bases. Per the germline V gene, CDR1 is SEHNR and CDR2 is FQNEAQ (reference sequence). Study-level points and caveats: Rare TCR sequences dominated, though some public TCRs recurred in many donors. TCR beta chains associated with HLA were, in a later analysis, more clonally expanded than equally common others.

This chain links TRBV7-9 with TRBJ2-6; TRBD1 is a possible D gene (5 bases). What was sequenced was PBMCs. The clonotype originates from a woman aged 25 to 39 in good health and CMV-seronegative. The CDR3 DNA reads as TGTGCCAGCAGTTTCAGGGACTCTGGGGCCAACGTCCTGACTTTC. Translation: CASSFRDSGANVLTF.